This paragraph reports one T cell receptor (beta chain). This entry belongs to a study of blood T cell repertoires in COVID-19. About the study: In each case, the material was cDNA or gDNA derived from T cells, B-cell-depleted T cells, or PBMCs.

V was clipped by 0 bases and J by 9 bases; unmatched bases: 3. The CDR3 is 14 amino acids. The V gene's germline CDR1 is SGHNT and CDR2 YYREEE (reference sequence). How the authors handled the data: Reference gene primer amplification gave estimated nucleated cell counts. Here immunoSEQ multiplex PCR was the method, and the copy in TCRdb shows in-frame clones only, minus some. V and J calls plus clone size are reproduced from that table; the DNA served to infer D and trimming. The sample comprises about 260,000 clones, 70% to 90% of which are singletons, and roughly 2% rests with the top ten. This TCR came from a man aged 30-40 years with active or convalescent COVID-19. Sequencing input: peripheral blood. The rearrangement joins TRBV5-4 to TRBJ1-6, with 7 bases fitting TRBD1. The CDR3 DNA follows: TGTGCCAGCAGCTTGGGAGGGGGCTCTTCACCCCTCCACTTT. Residues: CASSLGGGSSPLHF. The full variable domain, its missing parts supplied by reference TRBV5-4 and TRBJ1-6, is ETGVTQSPTHLIKTRGQQVTLRCSSQSGHNTVSWYQQALGQGPQFIFQYYREEENGRGNFPPRFSGLQFPNYSSELNVNALELDDSALYLCASSLGGGSSPLHFGNGTRLTVT.